The 3 T cell receptor beta chains below were found in one sample sequenced in a study of T cell repertoires in cytomegalovirus infection. These receptors have no identified antigens. TCRdb independently ran MiXCR on the reads; one entry per CDR3 protein. Of fewer than 850,000 distinct CDR3 sequences listed, roughly 28% are singletons. The material sequenced was cultured CD8+ T cells from PBMCs, taken from culture after CMV antigen stimulation. These receptors were taken from a human donor in good health (CMV status not recorded). Some clones in this sample may be carry-over from other donors' samples.

The chain couples TRBV7-9 to TRBJ2-1; no firm D call. Germline V gene data show CDR1 as SEHNR and CDR2 as FQNEAQ (reference sequence). Deletions cut 5 bases from V and 10 bases from J, with 15 bases between. CDR3 length equals 13 residues. The CDR3 loop is CASSPENSVEQFF. CDR3 DNA sequence: TGTGCCAGCAGCCCCGAGAACTCGGTCGAGCAGTTCTTC.

The chain has TRBV7-3 and TRBJ2-3; 7 positions match TRBD1. J gave up 3 bases and V 4 bases, and 10 bases lay outside the gene matches. The CDR3 is 16 amino acids. Germline V lookup: CDR1 SGHTA, CDR2 FQGTGA. Written as DNA, the CDR3 is TGTGCCAGCAGCTCTACAGGGGCCTTGGGTACAGATACGCAGTATTTT. Its protein is CASSSTGALGTDTQYF.

This clonotype was observed a few times. This rearrangement joins TRBV7-2 to TRBJ2-3; TRBD2 matches 9 bases. Germline V gene lookup returns CDR1 SGHTA and CDR2 FQGNSA. CDR3 length equals 15 residues. J lost 6 bases, V lost 7 bases, and 11 bases had no gene match. The CDR3 nucleotides read TGTGCCAGCACCTCCGGGGGCGGGGGGGCGGATACGCAGTATTTT. Protein: CASTSGGGGADTQYF.